This is a list of T cell receptor beta chains from one sample in a study of blood T cell repertoires in COVID-19. The assay was immunoSEQ multiplex PCR, and TCRdb's table has in-frame clones only and misses some. In the table there are about 230,000 clones, less than 85% of which are singletons. The material sequenced was peripheral blood. The receptor set was obtained from a woman in her 70s with active or convalescent COVID-19. Both conserved end residues are part of each CDR3. D genes are given only for firm matches. Size values are once, few and many counts, or a class for expanded clones, and some rows have none.

TRBV5-1,.,TRBJ2-3,TRBD1,CASSNQGASQYF,TGCGCCAGCAGCAACCAGGGGGCATCGCAGTATTTT
TRBV10-3,.,TRBJ2-7,.,CAISTTPRGQYF,TGTGCCATCAGTACTACACCGCGGGGGCAGTACTTC
TRBV9,.,TRBJ2-5,TRBD1,CASSEGTGGLETQYF,TGTGCCAGCAGCGAAGGGACAGGGGGCCTCGAGACCCAGTACTTC
TRBV6-6,.,TRBJ2-1,.,CASSYVRSRVEQFF,TGTGCCAGCAGTTACGTGAGGAGCCGGGTTGAGCAGTTCTTC
TRBV24-1,few,TRBJ2-5,.,CATSGGVHGSTETQYF,TGTGCCACCAGTGGGGGCGTCCACGGGAGCACAGAGACCCAGTACTTC
TRBV27,few,TRBJ2-6,.,CASSLQGNGANVLTF,TGTGCCAGCAGTTTACAGGGGAATGGGGCCAACGTCCTGACTTTC
TRBV10-3,.,TRBJ2-5,.,CAISEQQKETQYF,TGTGCCATCAGTGAGCAACAGAAAGAGACCCAGTACTTC
TRBV19,.,TRBJ1-1,.,CASSPNGGGGGEAFF,TGTGCCAGTAGTCCCAACGGGGGGGGAGGTGGTGAAGCTTTCTTT
TRBV20-1,.,TRBJ1-2,.,CSASPGGDYTF,TGCAGTGCTAGTCCTGGGGGCGACTACACCTTC
TRBV5-1,.,TRBJ1-2,.,CASSFRSTNTPIWGNYGYTF,TGCGCCAGCAGCTTCAGGTCAACAAATACACCGATATGGGGCAACTATGGCTACACCTTC
TRBV11-1,.,TRBJ1-3,TRBD1,CASAQDRHSGNTIYF,TGTGCCAGCGCCCAGGACAGGCACTCTGGAAACACCATATATTTT
TRBV28,.,TRBJ2-2,.,CASSLRMGLPGELFF,TGTGCCAGCAGTTTACGTATGGGACTGCCAGGGGAGCTGTTTTTT
TRBV5-4,.,TRBJ2-1,TRBD2,CASSLGSGSGFNEQFF,TGTGCCAGCAGCTTAGGTAGCGGGAGCGGTTTCAATGAGCAGTTCTTC
TRBV6-1,.,TRBJ1-1,TRBD1,CASSEGQGARKAFF,TGTGCCAGCAGTGAAGGACAGGGGGCTAGGAAAGCTTTCTTT
TRBV5-5,.,TRBJ1-2,TRBD1,CASREGQGNYGYTF,TGTGCCAGCCGTGAAGGACAGGGAAACTATGGCTACACCTTC
TRBV5-4,.,TRBJ2-2,TRBD1,CASSPQGALGTGELFF,TGTGCCAGCAGCCCACAGGGGGCCCTCGGCACCGGGGAGCTGTTTTTT
TRBV6-2/TRBV6-3,.,TRBJ1-3,.,CASSYLRQGNTIYF,TGTGCCAGCAGTTACCTGCGACAGGGAAACACCATATATTTT
TRBV5-1,.,TRBJ1-3,.,CASSVSTGSGNTIYF,TGCGCCAGCAGCGTCTCTACAGGGAGCGGAAACACCATATATTTT